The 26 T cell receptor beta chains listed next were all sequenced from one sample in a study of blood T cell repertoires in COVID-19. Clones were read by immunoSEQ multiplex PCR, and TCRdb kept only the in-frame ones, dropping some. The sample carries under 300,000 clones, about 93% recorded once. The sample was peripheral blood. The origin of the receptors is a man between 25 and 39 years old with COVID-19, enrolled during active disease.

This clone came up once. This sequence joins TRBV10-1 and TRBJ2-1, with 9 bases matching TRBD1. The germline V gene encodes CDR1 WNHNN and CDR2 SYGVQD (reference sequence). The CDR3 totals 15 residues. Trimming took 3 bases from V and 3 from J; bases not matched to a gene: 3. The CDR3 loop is CASSEPGQGYNEQFF. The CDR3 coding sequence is TGCGCCAGCAGTGAACCGGGACAGGGCTACAATGAGCAGTTCTTC.

The CDR3 here is CASSQQRYSNTEAFF. Here the CDR3 DNA reads TGCGCCAGCAGCCAACAACGGTACTCGAACACTGAAGCTTTCTTT. This sequence joins TRBV4-1 and TRBJ1-1, with D hard to call. Germline CDR1 is MGHRA and CDR2 is YSYEKL. This CDR3 has 15 amino acids. Trimming stripped 2 bases from V and 1 base from J, with 11 bases between.

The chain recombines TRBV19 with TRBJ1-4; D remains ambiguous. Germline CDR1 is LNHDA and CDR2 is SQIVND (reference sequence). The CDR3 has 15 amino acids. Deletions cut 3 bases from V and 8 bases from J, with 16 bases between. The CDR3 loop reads CASSISLLLEEKLFF. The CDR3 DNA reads TGTGCCAGTAGTATTTCCCTCCTCTTAGAAGAAAAACTGTTTTTT.

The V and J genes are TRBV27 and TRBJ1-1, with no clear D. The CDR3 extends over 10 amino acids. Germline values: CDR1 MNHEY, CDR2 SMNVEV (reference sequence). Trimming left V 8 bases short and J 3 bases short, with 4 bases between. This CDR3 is CASGDTEAFF. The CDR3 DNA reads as TGTGCCAGCGGAGACACTGAAGCTTTCTTT.

As DNA, the CDR3 is TGTGCCAGCAGCTTGGGGGGGAAAGAGACCCAGTACTTC. Translating gives CASSLGGKETQYF. V usage is TRBV7-2 and J usage is TRBJ2-5; 7 nucleotides line up with TRBD2. The V gene's germline CDR1 is SGHTA and CDR2 FQGNSA. The length of the CDR3 is 13 residues. V was pared by 3 bases and J by 3 bases, with 1 base of the junction left unmatched.

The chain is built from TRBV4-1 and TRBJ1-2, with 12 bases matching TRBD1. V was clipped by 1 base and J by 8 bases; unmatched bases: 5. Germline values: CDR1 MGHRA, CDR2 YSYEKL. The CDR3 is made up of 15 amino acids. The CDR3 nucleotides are TGCGCCAGCAGCCAAGCGGGACAGGGGGCCACCGGCTACACCTTC. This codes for CASSQAGQGATGYTF.

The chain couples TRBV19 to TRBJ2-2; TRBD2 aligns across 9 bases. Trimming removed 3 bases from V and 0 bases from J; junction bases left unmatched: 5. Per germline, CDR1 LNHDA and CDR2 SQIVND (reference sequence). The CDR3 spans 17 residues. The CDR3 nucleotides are TGTGCCAGTAGTATTGGTAGCGGGGGCGCGAACACCGGGGAGCTGTTTTTT. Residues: CASSIGSGGANTGELFF.

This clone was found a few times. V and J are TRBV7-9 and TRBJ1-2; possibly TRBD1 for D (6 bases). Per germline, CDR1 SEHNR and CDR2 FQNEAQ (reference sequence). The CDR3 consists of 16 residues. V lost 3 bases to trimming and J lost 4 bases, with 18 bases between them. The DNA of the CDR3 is TGTGCCAGCAGCTTGTCAACAGGGATTTTCACCTATGGCTACACCTTC. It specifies CASSLSTGIFTYGYTF.

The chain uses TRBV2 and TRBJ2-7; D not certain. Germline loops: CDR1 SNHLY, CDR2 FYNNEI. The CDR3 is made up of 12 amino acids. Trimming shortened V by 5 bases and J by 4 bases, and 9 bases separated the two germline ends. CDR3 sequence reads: CASSSQFYEQYF. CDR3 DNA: TGTGCCAGCAGTTCACAGTTTTACGAGCAGTACTTC.

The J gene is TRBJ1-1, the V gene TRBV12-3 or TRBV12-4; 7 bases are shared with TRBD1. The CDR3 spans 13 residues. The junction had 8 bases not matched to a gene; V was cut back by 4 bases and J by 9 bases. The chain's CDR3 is CASSSSRTGQAFF. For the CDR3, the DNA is TGTGCCAGCAGTTCATCCCGGACAGGCCAAGCTTTCTTT.

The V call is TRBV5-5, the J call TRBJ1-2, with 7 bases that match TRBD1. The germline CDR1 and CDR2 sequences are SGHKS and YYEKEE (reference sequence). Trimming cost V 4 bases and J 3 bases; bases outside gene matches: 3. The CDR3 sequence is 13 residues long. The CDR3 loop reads CASSPDRDYGYTF. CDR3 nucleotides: TGTGCCAGCAGCCCTGACAGGGACTATGGCTACACCTTC.

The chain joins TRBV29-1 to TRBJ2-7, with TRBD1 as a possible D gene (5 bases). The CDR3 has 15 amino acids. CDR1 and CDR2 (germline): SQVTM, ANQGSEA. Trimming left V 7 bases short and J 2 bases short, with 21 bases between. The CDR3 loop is CSAQSLQGRTYEQYF. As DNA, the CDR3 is TGCAGCGCCCAATCCCTGCAGGGCCGAACCTACGAGCAGTACTTC.

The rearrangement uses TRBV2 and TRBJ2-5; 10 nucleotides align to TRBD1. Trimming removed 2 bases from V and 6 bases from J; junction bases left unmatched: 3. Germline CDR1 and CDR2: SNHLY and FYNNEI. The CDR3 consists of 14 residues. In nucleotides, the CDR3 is TGTGCCAGCAGTGAACGGACAGGGGGGAAGACCCAGTACTTC. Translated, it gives CASSERTGGKTQYF.

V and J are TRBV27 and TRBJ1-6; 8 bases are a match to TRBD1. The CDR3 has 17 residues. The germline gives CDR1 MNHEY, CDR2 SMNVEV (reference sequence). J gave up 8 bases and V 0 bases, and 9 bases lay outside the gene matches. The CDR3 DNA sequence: TGTGCCAGCAGTTTATCGTACCTAACAGGGGGAGATTCACCCCTCCACTTT. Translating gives CASSLSYLTGGDSPLHF.

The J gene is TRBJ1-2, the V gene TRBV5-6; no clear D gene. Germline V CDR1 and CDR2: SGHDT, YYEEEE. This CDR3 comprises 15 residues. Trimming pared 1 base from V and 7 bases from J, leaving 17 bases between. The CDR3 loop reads CASSLIESLYSGYTF. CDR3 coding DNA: TGTGCCAGCAGCTTGATAGAGTCACTGTACTCTGGCTACACCTTC.

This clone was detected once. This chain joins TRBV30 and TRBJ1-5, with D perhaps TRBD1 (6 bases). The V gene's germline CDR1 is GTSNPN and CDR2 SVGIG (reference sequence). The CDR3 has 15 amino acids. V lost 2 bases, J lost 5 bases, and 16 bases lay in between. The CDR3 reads CAWSPSEDRYQPQHF. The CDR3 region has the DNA TGTGCCTGGAGTCCCTCCGAGGACAGATATCAGCCCCAGCATTTT.

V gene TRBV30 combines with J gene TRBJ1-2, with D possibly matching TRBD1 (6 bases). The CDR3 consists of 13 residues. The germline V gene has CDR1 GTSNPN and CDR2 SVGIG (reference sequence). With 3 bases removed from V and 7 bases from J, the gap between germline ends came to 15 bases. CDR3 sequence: CAWRTGLGLGYTF. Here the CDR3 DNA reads TGTGCCTGGAGGACAGGATTGGGGCTTGGCTACACCTTC.

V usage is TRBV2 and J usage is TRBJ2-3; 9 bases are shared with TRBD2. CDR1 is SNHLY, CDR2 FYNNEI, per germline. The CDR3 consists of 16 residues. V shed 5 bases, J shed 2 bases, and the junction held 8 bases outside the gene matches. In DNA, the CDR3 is TGTGCCAGCAGTCCCGGGACTAGCCGCGTCACAGATACGCAGTATTTT. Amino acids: CASSPGTSRVTDTQYF.

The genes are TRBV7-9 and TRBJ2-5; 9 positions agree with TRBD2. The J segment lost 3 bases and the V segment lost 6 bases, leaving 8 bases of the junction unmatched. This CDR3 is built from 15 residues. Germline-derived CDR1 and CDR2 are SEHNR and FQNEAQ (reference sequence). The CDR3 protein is CASSFSGGPEETQYF. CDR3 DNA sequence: TGTGCCAGCAGTTTTAGCGGGGGACCCGAAGAGACCCAGTACTTC.

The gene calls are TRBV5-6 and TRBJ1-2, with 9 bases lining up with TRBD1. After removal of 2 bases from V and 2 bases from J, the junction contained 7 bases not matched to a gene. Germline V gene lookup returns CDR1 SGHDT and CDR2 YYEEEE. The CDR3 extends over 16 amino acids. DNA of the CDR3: TGTGCCAGCAGCTTTTACGACAGGGGGACCAACTATGGCTACACCTTC. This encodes CASSFYDRGTNYGYTF.

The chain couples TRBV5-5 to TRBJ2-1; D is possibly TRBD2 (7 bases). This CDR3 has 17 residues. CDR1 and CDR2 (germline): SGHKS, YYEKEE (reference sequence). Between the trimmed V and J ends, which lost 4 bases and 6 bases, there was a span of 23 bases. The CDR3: CASSTGGTWPRANEQFF. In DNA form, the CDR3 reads TGTGCCAGCAGCACGGGGGGCACGTGGCCCAGGGCCAATGAGCAGTTCTTC.

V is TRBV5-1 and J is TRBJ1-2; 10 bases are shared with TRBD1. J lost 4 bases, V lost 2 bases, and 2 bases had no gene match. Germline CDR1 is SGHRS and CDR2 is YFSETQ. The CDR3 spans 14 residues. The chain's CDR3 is CASSFGQGGYGYTF. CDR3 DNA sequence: TGCGCCAGCAGCTTCGGACAGGGGGGCTATGGCTACACCTTC.

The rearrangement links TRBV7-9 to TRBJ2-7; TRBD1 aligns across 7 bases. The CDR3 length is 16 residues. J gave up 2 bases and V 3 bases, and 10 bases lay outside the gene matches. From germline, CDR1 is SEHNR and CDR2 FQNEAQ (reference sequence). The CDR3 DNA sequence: TGTGCCAGCAGCTTGGGAGACAGGGTTTACACCTACGAGCAGTACTTC. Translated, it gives CASSLGDRVYTYEQYF.

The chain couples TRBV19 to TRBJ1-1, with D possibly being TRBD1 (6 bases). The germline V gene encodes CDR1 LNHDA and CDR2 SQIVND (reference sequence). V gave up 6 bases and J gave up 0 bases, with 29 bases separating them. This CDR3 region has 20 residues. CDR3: CASRRPRQESYLLMNTEAFF. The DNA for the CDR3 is TGTGCCAGTAGACGCCCTCGACAGGAGTCCTATTTGCTCATGAACACTGAAGCTTTCTTT.

This CDR3 reads CASSLATAQETQYF. The CDR3 DNA sequence: TGCGCCAGCAGCTTGGCGACAGCCCAAGAGACCCAGTACTTC. V is TRBV5-1 and J is TRBJ2-5; D might be TRBD1 (5 bases). The CDR3 runs to 14 residues. Trimming took 0 bases from V and 1 from J, leaving 7 bases between them. Germline CDR1 reads SGHRS; CDR2 reads YFSETQ.

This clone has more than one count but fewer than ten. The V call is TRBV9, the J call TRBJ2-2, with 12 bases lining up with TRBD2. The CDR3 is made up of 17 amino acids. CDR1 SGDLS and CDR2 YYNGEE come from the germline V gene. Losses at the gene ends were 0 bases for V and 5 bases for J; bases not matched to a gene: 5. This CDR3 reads CASSVGLAGDRTGELFF. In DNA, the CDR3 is TGTGCCAGCAGCGTAGGACTAGCGGGGGATCGGACCGGGGAGCTGTTTTTT.